This T cell receptor beta chain came from a study of blood T cells in healthy people across ages. This CDR3 has 18 residues. V was clipped by 5 bases and J by 1 base; unmatched bases: 14. Sample-barcoded 5' priming and a J-beta primer mix drove a second PCR of roughly 6 to 12 cycles. TCRdb called the 5' RACE reads again in MiXCR, with one record for every CDR3 protein. The data show hundreds of thousands of distinct CDR3 sequences, under 40% seen once. This clonotype was detected only a few times. It was around 9 milliliters of peripheral blood that were drawn from each donor. Isolated per sample were at least 7 million PBMCs.

Input material: blood. The receptor was isolated from a man aged 18 to 30 in good health. The chain combines TRBV12-3 or TRBV12-4 with TRBJ2-3; 8 nucleotides agree with TRBD2. CDR3 loop: CASSLSGASYIGTDTQYF. In DNA form, the CDR3 reads TGTGCCAGCAGTCTTAGCGGGGCCTCATATATCGGCACAGATACGCAGTATTTT.